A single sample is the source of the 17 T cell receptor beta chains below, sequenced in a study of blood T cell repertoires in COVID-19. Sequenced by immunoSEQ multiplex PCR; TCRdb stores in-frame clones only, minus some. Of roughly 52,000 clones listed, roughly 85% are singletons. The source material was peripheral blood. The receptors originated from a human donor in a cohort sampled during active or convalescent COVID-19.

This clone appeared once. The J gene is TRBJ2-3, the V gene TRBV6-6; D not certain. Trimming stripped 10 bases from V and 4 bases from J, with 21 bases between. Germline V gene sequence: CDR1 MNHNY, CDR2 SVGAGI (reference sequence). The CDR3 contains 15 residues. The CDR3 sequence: CATSSGDRSADTQYF. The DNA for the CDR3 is TGTGCCACCAGCTCTGGAGACCGCTCCGCAGATACGCAGTATTTT.

Here the CDR3 reads CASSHNTGENSPLHF. The CDR3 DNA sequence: TGCGCCAGCAGCCATAATACAGGGGAAAATTCACCCCTCCACTTT. This rearrangement joins TRBV4-3 to TRBJ1-6, with TRBD1 matching over 7 bases. J gave up 7 bases and V 3 bases, and 6 bases lay outside the gene matches. CDR1 is LGHNA, CDR2 YSLEER, per germline. This CDR3 is built from 15 residues.

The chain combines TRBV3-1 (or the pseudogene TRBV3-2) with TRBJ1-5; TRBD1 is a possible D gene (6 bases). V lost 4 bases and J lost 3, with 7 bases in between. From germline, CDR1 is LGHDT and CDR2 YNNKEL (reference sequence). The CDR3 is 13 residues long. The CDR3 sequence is CASSRQVNQPQHF. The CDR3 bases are TGTGCCAGCAGCCGACAGGTCAATCAGCCCCAGCATTTT.

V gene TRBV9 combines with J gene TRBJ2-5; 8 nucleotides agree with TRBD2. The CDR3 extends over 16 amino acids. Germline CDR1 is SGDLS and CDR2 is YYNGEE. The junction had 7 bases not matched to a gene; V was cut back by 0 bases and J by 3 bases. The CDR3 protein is CASSVVASGGEETQYF. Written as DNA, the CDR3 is TGTGCCAGCAGCGTAGTAGCGAGCGGGGGCGAAGAGACCCAGTACTTC. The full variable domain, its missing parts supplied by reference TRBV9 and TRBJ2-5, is DSGVTQTPKHLITATGQRVTLRCSPRSGDLSVYWYQQSLDQGLQFLIQYYNGEERAKGNILERFSAQQFPDLHSELNLSSLELGDSALYFCASSVVASGGEETQYFGPGTRLLVL.

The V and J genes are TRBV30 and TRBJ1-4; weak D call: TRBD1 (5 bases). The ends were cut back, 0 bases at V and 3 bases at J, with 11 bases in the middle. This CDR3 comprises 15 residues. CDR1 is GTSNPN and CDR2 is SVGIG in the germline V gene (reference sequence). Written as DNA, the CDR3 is TGTGCCTGGAGTGTACGGGGGTGGGCTAATGAAAAACTGTTTTTT. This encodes CAWSVRGWANEKLFF.

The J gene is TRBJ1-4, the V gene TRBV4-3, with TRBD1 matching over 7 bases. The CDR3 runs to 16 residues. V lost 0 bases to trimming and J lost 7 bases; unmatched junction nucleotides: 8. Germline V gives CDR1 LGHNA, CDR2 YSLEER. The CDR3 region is CASSQDQTGNREKLFF. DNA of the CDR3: TGCGCCAGCAGCCAAGATCAGACAGGGAACCGTGAAAAACTGTTTTTT.

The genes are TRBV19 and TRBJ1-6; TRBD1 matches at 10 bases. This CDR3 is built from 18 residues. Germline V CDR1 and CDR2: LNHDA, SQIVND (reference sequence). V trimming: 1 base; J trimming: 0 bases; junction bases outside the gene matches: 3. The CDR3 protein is CASSIVGTGASYNSPLHF. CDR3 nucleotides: TGTGCCAGTAGTATAGTTGGGACAGGGGCCTCCTATAATTCACCCCTCCACTTT.

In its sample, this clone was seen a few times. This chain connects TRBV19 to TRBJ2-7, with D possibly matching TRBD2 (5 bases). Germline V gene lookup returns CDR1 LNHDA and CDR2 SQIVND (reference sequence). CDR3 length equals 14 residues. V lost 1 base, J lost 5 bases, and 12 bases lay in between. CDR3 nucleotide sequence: TGTGCCAGTAGTATAGGAGGGCAGTCCGACGAGCAGTACTTC. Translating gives CASSIGGQSDEQYF.

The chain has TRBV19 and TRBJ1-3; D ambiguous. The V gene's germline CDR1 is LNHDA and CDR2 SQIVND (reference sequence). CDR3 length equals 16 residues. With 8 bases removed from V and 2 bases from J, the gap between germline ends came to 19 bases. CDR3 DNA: TGTGCCAGTCGCGGGCGGGTCGGAGGGCCTGGAAACACCATATATTTT. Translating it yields CASRGRVGGPGNTIYF.

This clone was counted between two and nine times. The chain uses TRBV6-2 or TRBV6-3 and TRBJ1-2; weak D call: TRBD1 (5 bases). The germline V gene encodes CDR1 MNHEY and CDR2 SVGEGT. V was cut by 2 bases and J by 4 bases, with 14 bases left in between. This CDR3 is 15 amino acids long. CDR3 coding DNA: TGTGCCAGCAGTTACGCCAGGGCAGGTGGCTATGGCTACACCTTC. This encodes CASSYARAGGYGYTF.

DNA for the CDR3: TGTGCCTGGACAGGGGGGGCCAACGTCCTGACTTTC. The encoded protein is CAWTGGANVLTF. V gene TRBV30 combines with J gene TRBJ2-6, with D tentatively TRBD1 (5 bases). V was cut by 4 bases and J by 4 bases, with 5 bases left in between. CDR1 is GTSNPN and CDR2 is SVGIG in the germline V gene (reference sequence). The CDR3 has 12 residues. The full variable domain, completed using reference TRBV30 and TRBJ2-6, is SQTIHQWPATLVQPVGSPLSLECTVEGTSNPNLYWYRQAAGRGLQLLFYSVGIGQISSEVPQNLSASRPQDRQFILSSKKLLLSDSGFYLCAWTGGANVLTFGAGSRLTVL.

CDR3 amino acids: CARSRDRGSEYGYTF. CDR3 coding DNA: TGTGCCAGAAGCCGGGACAGGGGGAGCGAATATGGCTACACCTTC. The chain couples TRBV5-3 to TRBJ1-2; 11 bases align to TRBD1. TRBV5-3 is an open reading frame whose function is uncertain. V lost 4 bases to trimming and J lost 5 bases; unmatched junction nucleotides: 7. The CDR3 loop spans 15 amino acids.

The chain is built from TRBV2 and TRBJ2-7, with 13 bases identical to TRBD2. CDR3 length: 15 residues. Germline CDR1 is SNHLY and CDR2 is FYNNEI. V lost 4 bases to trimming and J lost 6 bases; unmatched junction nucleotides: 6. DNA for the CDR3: TGTGCCAGCAGTGGTACTAGCGGGGGGGCCCGCGAGCAGTACTTC. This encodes CASSGTSGGAREQYF.

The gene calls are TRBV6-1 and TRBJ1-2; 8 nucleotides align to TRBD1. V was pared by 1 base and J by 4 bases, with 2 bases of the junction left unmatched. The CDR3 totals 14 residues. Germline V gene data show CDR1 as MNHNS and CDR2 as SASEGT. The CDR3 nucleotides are TGTGCCAGCAGTGAAGGTACAGGGGGCTATGGCTACACCTTC. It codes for CASSEGTGGYGYTF.

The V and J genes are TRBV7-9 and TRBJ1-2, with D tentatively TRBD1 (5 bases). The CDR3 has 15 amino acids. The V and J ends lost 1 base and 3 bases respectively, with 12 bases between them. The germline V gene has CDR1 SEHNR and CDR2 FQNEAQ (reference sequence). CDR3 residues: CASSLVPSGYYGYTF. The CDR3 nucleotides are TGTGCCAGCAGCTTAGTGCCCTCAGGGTACTATGGCTACACCTTC.

CDR3: CASSEGLSNQPQHF. For the CDR3, the DNA is TGTGCCAGCAGTGAAGGGCTTAGCAATCAGCCCCAGCATTTT. The V gene is TRBV2, the J gene TRBJ1-5; no definite D call. The CDR3 is made up of 14 amino acids. Germline CDR1 and CDR2: SNHLY and FYNNEI. With 1 base removed from V and 0 bases from J, the gap between germline ends came to 4 bases.

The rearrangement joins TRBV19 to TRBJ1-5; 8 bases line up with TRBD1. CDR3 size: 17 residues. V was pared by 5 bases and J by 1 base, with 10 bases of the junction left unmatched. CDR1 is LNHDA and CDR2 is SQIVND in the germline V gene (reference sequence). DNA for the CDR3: TGTGCCAGTAGTGACGGACAGGGTCGGTTGAGCAATCAGCCCCAGCATTTT. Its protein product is CASSDGQGRLSNQPQHF.